These 16 T cell receptor beta chains share one sample of origin, sequenced in a study of T cell responses to AZD1222 COVID-19 vaccine. Sequencing was performed with immunoSEQ multiplex PCR; in TCRdb, only in-frame clones are kept and a portion is missing. This sample yields tens of thousands of clones, of which approximately 79% are seen a single time; around 20% belongs to the top ten. Specimen: peripheral blood, collected on day 0 of MenACWY control vaccination. The receptors come from an adult in good health.

The rearrangement uses TRBV28 and TRBJ2-5; D is possibly TRBD2 (5 bases). From germline, CDR1 is MDHEN and CDR2 SYDVKM. Trimming took 1 base from V and 5 from J, leaving 11 bases between them. This CDR3 has 14 residues. CDR3 sequence reads: CASSLFASRETQYF. CDR3 in DNA: TGTGCCAGCAGTTTATTTGCTAGCAGGGAGACCCAGTACTTC.

This clone was picked up a small number of times. The genes are TRBV10-2 and TRBJ1-2; D not certain. Trimming took 3 bases from V and 4 from J, leaving 15 bases between them. The CDR3 totals 15 residues. Germline V gene sequence: CDR1 WSHSY, CDR2 SAAADI. CDR3 sequence: CASSDTRRNGYGYTF. DNA of the CDR3: TGCGCCAGCAGTGATACCCGACGGAACGGCTATGGCTACACCTTC.

The V gene is TRBV28, the J gene TRBJ1-3; D is possibly TRBD1 (6 bases). V was cut by 2 bases and J by 3 bases, with 8 bases left in between. Germline V gene lookup returns CDR1 MDHEN and CDR2 SYDVKM. The CDR3 has 14 residues. The CDR3 here is CASSLRGFGNTIYF. Written as DNA, the CDR3 is TGTGCCAGCAGTTTAAGGGGGTTTGGAAACACCATATATTTT. The full variable domain, rest sourced from reference TRBV28 and TRBJ1-3, is DVKVTQSSRYLVKRTGEKVFLECVQDMDHENMFWYRQDPGLGLRLIYFSYDVKMKEKGDIPEGYSVSREKKERFSLILESASTNQTSMYLCASSLRGFGNTIYFGEGSWLTVV.

The chain combines TRBV18 with TRBJ1-1; possibly TRBD1 for D (5 bases). The CDR3 covers 16 residues. Trimming took 1 base from V and 4 from J, leaving 16 bases between them. The V gene's germline CDR1 is KGHSH and CDR2 LQKENI. The DNA for the CDR3 is TGTGCCAGCTCACCACGGAGGGGCGGAACAGGCACTGAAGCTTTCTTT. Amino acid sequence: CASSPRRGGTGTEAFF.

V and J are TRBV28 and TRBJ1-1; maybe TRBD1 (6 bases). CDR3 length equals 14 residues. Between the trimmed V and J ends, which lost 3 bases and 9 bases, there was a span of 17 bases. Per germline, CDR1 MDHEN and CDR2 SYDVKM. Here the CDR3 DNA reads TGTGCCAGCAGTTTTGATGGGCCGGGACATAAAGCTTTCTTT. It translates to CASSFDGPGHKAFF. Using reference TRBV28 and TRBJ1-1 for the parts outside the CDR3, the full variable domain is DVKVTQSSRYLVKRTGEKVFLECVQDMDHENMFWYRQDPGLGLRLIYFSYDVKMKEKGDIPEGYSVSREKKERFSLILESASTNQTSMYLCASSFDGPGHKAFFGQGTRLTVV.

This sequence joins TRBV7-2 and TRBJ2-3; 13 nucleotides line up with TRBD2. The CDR3 sequence is 17 residues long. Trimming cost V 4 bases and J 5 bases; bases outside gene matches: 9. Germline V gene data show CDR1 as SGHTA and CDR2 as FQGNSA. As DNA, the CDR3 is TGTGCCAGCAGCTACCAGCGACTAGCGGGGGGCGGAGATACGCAGTATTTT. Its protein is CASSYQRLAGGGDTQYF.

The chain combines TRBV30 with TRBJ1-2; the D gene is possibly TRBD1 (6 bases). The CDR3 totals 14 residues. Trimming stripped 3 bases from V and 2 bases from J, with 13 bases between. Germline values: CDR1 GTSNPN, CDR2 SVGIG (reference sequence). CDR3 amino acids: CAWSPGQLNYGYTF. The CDR3 DNA reads as TGTGCCTGGAGCCCTGGACAGCTCAACTATGGCTACACCTTC.

The V and J genes are TRBV7-9 and TRBJ1-1; no clear D gene. Germline V gene sequence: CDR1 SEHNR, CDR2 FQNEAQ (reference sequence). The ends were cut back, 2 bases at V and 0 bases at J, with 4 bases in the middle. The CDR3 is 13 residues long. The CDR3 here is CASSLPVNTEAFF. The CDR3 region has the DNA TGTGCCAGCAGCTTACCAGTGAACACTGAAGCTTTCTTT.

This clone was seen once. The chain links TRBV7-9 to TRBJ2-3; no definite D call. Germline V gene sequence: CDR1 SEHNR, CDR2 FQNEAQ (reference sequence). The CDR3 has 14 residues. Trimming removed 1 base from V and 6 bases from J, with 11 bases in between. CDR3 in amino acids: CASSLDLTVDTQYF. The CDR3 coding sequence is TGTGCCAGCAGCTTAGACCTGACGGTGGATACGCAGTATTTT.

The genes are TRBV28 and TRBJ1-5; D possibly corresponds to TRBD1 (5 bases). The CDR3 loop spans 12 amino acids. The germline V gene has CDR1 MDHEN and CDR2 SYDVKM. Trimming removed 5 bases from V and 6 bases from J, with 8 bases in between. DNA of the CDR3: TGTGCCAGCAGTGCCAGGGTTCAGCCCCAGCATTTT. Translation gives CASSARVQPQHF.

The chain links TRBV19 to TRBJ2-2; 8 bases line up with TRBD1. Germline V lookup: CDR1 LNHDA, CDR2 SQIVND (reference sequence). CDR3 length equals 15 residues. Written as DNA, the CDR3 is TGTCTCATCCCAAGGACAGGGTCAATCACCGGGGAGCTGTTTTTT. Protein: CLIPRTGSITGELFF.

The chain carries TRBV30 and TRBJ2-6; no reliable D call. The CDR3 loop spans 15 amino acids. Germline lookup yields CDR1 GTSNPN and CDR2 SVGIG (reference sequence). V dropped 6 bases and J dropped 0 bases, with 12 bases sitting between them. Here the CDR3 reads CACPRSNSGANVLTF. DNA of the CDR3: TGTGCCTGCCCCAGGAGCAACTCTGGGGCCAACGTCCTGACTTTC. The full variable domain, completed using reference TRBV30 and TRBJ2-6, is SQTIHQWPATLVQPVGSPLSLECTVEGTSNPNLYWYRQAAGRGLQLLFYSVGIGQISSEVPQNLSASRPQDRQFILSSKKLLLSDSGFYLCACPRSNSGANVLTFGAGSRLTVL.

J is TRBJ1-5 and V is TRBV6-4; D might be TRBD1 (5 bases). Trimming removed 5 bases at V and 7 bases at J, with 18 bases between. Per germline, CDR1 MRHNA and CDR2 SNTAGT. This CDR3 is 15 amino acids long. CDR3: CASSWGGRGDQPQHF. CDR3 coding DNA: TGTGCCAGCAGTTGGGGGGGACGGGGAGACCAGCCCCAGCATTTT.

The V call is TRBV9, the J call TRBJ2-1; 12 bases align to TRBD2. The CDR3 has 15 residues. Germline V gene lookup returns CDR1 SGDLS and CDR2 YYNGEE. The trim removed 1 base at V and 8 bases at J, leaving 4 bases unmatched. The DNA for the CDR3 is TGTGCCAGCAGCGTACGGCTAGCGGGAGGGGATGAGCAGTTCTTC. Amino acids: CASSVRLAGGDEQFF.

The CDR3 DNA is TGTGCCAGCAGTGTTCGCGGGGGGGCCAAGGGGGACCCCAAAAACATTCAGTACTTC. It specifies CASSVRGGAKGDPKNIQYF. The chain links TRBV6-1 to TRBJ2-4, with TRBD2 matching over 9 bases. The CDR3 extends over 19 amino acids. The V segment lost 4 bases and the J segment 2 bases; nucleotides outside the gene matches: 15. Per germline, CDR1 MNHNS and CDR2 SASEGT.

V gene TRBV5-1 combines with J gene TRBJ2-6; TRBD2 matches at 11 bases. CDR1 is SGHRS, CDR2 YFSETQ, per germline. V lost 0 bases to trimming and J lost 2 bases; unmatched junction nucleotides: 4. This CDR3 is 18 amino acids long. The CDR3 is CASSLGSGGAAGANVLTF. The CDR3 DNA is TGCGCCAGCAGCTTGGGTAGCGGGGGGGCTGCTGGGGCCAACGTCCTGACTTTC.